This T cell receptor beta chain was sequenced in a study of cytomegalovirus exposure and HLA in healthy donors (dated by TCRdb to about 2017). The study in broad terms: An earlier analysis of roughly 630 of the donors reported roughly 300 Gb of sequence data and 120 million or so unique TCR beta sequences from about 200 million T cells. The study combined high-throughput TCR immunosequencing, statistical association of individual TCRs with disease status, and machine learning to predict cytomegalovirus infection status. The number of typed donors differed by locus: about 620-640 for A, B, C, DRB1 and DQB1; some 540 for DQA1; approximately 600 for DPA1; and roughly 490 for DPB1. The study aimed to test whether signatures of past pathogen exposure could be identified by cataloging public T cell receptors. The later analysis used no new phenotypic data to find candidate immune exposures, relying instead on TCR beta sequences and their occurrence across donors. Every repertoire in the discovery cohort had been generated on one and the same sequencing platform. Class I and class II HLA loci were covered by the typing at four-digit resolution. Of the 300 to 450 genotyped donors, roughly 80% fell in the genetic ancestry cluster associated with self-reported Caucasian donors. To study patterns of TCR occurrence, a later analysis re-analyzed previously published TCR beta repertoires from under 750 donors and added high-resolution HLA genotyping. The study used immunosequencing to profile the T cell repertoires of approximately 690 subjects and linked those repertoires to cytomegalovirus serostatus. Alongside the repertoire data, information on donor age, sex, ethnicity and CMV serostatus was compiled. An early release covering more than 500 HLA-typed donors comprised 250 to 350 gigabases of sequencing data and roughly 86 million unique TCR sequences. In addition to the first cohort of 650 to 800 subjects, a separate validation cohort of about 120 different subjects was used. A few DR-DQ haplotypes were treated as single units for association and clustering because of strong linkage in the cohort. Genome-wide SNP genotypes for about three fifths of the 666 donors were used in a later genetic analysis, which treated that subset as a discovery cohort. Across 398 genotyped donors of the cohort, an average of about 200,000 unique TCR beta nucleotide sequences per donor were sequenced, and 15% to 20% of those sequences were non-productive. An earlier analysis of more than 450 of the donors used high-throughput TCR beta sequencing to judge whether each TCR beta V gene segment behaved as functional or pseudogenic.

Relative to germline, V is missing 5 bases and J is missing 4 bases, with 5 bases of the junction outside any gene match. The CDR1 and CDR2 encoded by the germline V gene (reference sequence) are WNHNN and SYGVQD. Including cysteine and phenylalanine, the CDR3 has 14 amino acids. Left in the record is the CDR3 DNA by itself, 42 bases read in frame from the first base. Libraries were constructed by the immunoSEQ multiplex PCR assay. The multiplex PCR relied on a mix of 60 forward primers for TCR Vbeta segments and 13 reverse primers for TCR Jbeta segments. Amplification of the CDR3 region of rearranged TCR beta genes was performed with a multiplex PCR assay on genomic DNA. On the Illumina HiSeq System, the amplified TCR beta libraries were sequenced as 87-base-pair reads. The source study handled its data this way. A later analysis counted 65 million to 90 million unique TCR beta chains across the 700 or so repertoires, and approximately 11 million of these chains were shared by at least two donors. Raw reads were error-corrected and collapsed into unique sequences by a nearest-neighbor algorithm in which closely related sequences were merged to remove PCR and sequencing errors. V, D and J gene segments were assigned by aligning CDR3 sequences to IMGT reference sequences. Each retained sequence needed at least a six-nucleotide match to both a V gene segment and a J gene segment. A rearrangement was called productive if the CDR3 had no stop codons and remained in frame with V and J, and every other rearrangement was called non-productive. Following IMGT convention, CDR3 was defined as the stretch from the second conserved V-encoded cysteine up to the conserved J-encoded phenylalanine. The earlier analysis of about 610 of the donors excluded any sequence lacking an unambiguous match to a single V gene segment. An earlier analysis of over 450 of the donors classified V segments as functional when productive rearrangements were above 56.7% and as segregating when the standard deviation between donors was above 5%. A statistical classification framework was built for diagnosing cytomegalovirus status from the catalog of TCR beta chain sequences. In a later analysis, TCR nucleotide sequences were compared against IMGT/GENE-DB human TR gene sequences so that V and J genes could be assigned. A later analysis assigned CDR3 sequences and most-parsimonious VDJ recombination scenarios with the TCRdist pipeline. In a later analysis, every TCR beta chain was defined by the combination of its CDR3 amino acid sequence and its V-gene family, and reads without a unique V-gene family were dropped. To address suspected cross-contamination and a sequencing artifact, a later analysis removed roughly 580 highly shared, low-generation-probability nucleotide sequences. A later analysis calculated a clonal expansion index for each public chain from normalized within-repertoire ranks of inferred template counts. In a later analysis, generation probabilities were computed using a VDJ recombination model fitted to out-of-frame rearrangements, and the results were checked against IGoR. A later analysis scored TCR-TCR, TCR-HLA and TCR-CMV co-occurrence with hypergeometric tests, applying a repertoire-size bias correction to TCR pairs. False discovery rates were estimated in a later analysis by permuting HLA or CMV assignments 20 times. In a later analysis, co-occurring TCRs were grouped using DBSCAN, with TCRdist sequence similarity added in when clustering inside HLA-allele-positive subsets. Repertoires with fewer than 30,000 or more than 120,000 public chains were left out of co-occurrence clustering, as were four to six repertoires with anomalous nucleotide sharing. TCRdb holds this immuneACCESS table with in-frame rearrangements only. Some clones are missing; in checked studies, unresolved V genes explain under half, and the rest has no known cause. That table gives V, J and clone size, and the DNA gave D and trimming. The sample table lists fewer than 200,000 clones, roughly 79% of them with a count of one. The top ten clones comprise 6.3% of the sample.

As to this clone: The antigen it recognizes is unknown. It has no much larger one-base neighbor in the sample; base qualities were not kept.

What the work shows at the level of the full study, not this receptor alone: A later analysis associated 15,000 to 20,000 TCR beta sequences with specific HLA alleles at a false discovery rate of 0.05. A later analysis found that TCR association rates varied across HLA loci, with DRB1 alleles showing the most associated TCRs and HLA-C alleles the fewest. Most CMV-associated TCR beta chains appeared to be HLA-restricted in a later analysis, and the HLA associations seemed to be driven largely by CMV exposure. The presence/absence analyses assumed that sequencing depth was roughly uniform across donors, and that assumption may not be true. Assigning TCR associations to individual alleles was difficult when HLA alleles, especially DR and DQ, strongly co-occurred. A later genetic analysis associated a missense DCLRE1C variant with V-gene and J-gene trimming of TCR beta chains, and an independent cohort replicated the association. Correlated functional status among segregating V segments might be attributable to linkage disequilibrium, but an unknown experimental factor could not be ruled out. A later analysis reported that several top co-occurrence clusters appeared linked to parvovirus B19, influenza, CMV and Epstein-Barr virus. The cohort was sequenced for TCR beta chains only, and without alpha or paired-chain data the features that could be detected were limited. A later analysis found that HLA-associated TCR beta chains were more clonally expanded and had lower generation probabilities than equally common non-associated chains. It was suggested by the authors that the approach could potentially be generalized to other disease states and immunological phenotypes. A cluster of highly shared sequence variants was judged likely to represent a technical artifact of the sequencing pipeline. In a later genetic analysis, fewer N-insertions in productive TCRs were reported among donors in an Asian-associated ancestry cluster than the roughly 640-donor mean. The 87-base-pair reads could not distinguish some IMGT-functional V segments, including TRBV6-2 and TRBV6-3, so those segments were excluded. The classifier was reported to diagnose cytomegalovirus status with high specificity and sensitivity in both the original cohort and the validation cohort. In the study, approximately 160 TCR beta chains were listed as associated with cytomegalovirus. The earlier analysis of around 600 of the donors excluded seventeen rarely observed V segments, including chromosome 9 orphons, because counts were too low. Because some donors lacked HLA typing at each locus, the association tests relied only on the typed subset. In vitro tests confirmed that a few of the cytomegalovirus-associated TCR beta chains recognize cytomegalovirus antigens. The only immune exposure information available for the cohort was CMV serostatus. A further reported finding was that TCR beta sequences accurately predicted the HLA-A and HLA-B alleles for most subjects in the first cohort. Most TCR sequences were seen in very few donors, while some public TCRs were found in many individuals. An earlier analysis of 450 to 750 of the donors showed that most TCR beta V segments appeared in productive rearrangements either about 90% or about 30% of the time, which broadly matched IMGT annotations.

In total, around 600 healthy bone marrow donors made up the cohort. All cohort members were sampled while nominally healthy, although unrecorded immune exposures were likely present. The donor tested CMV seropositive and was one of the 289 seropositive cohort members. Each donor provided a peripheral blood sample, and peripheral blood mononuclear cells were used for TCR beta sequencing. Genomic DNA extraction from the blood cell samples was performed with the Qiagen DNeasy Blood Extraction Kit. The sequence joins TRBV10-1 to TRBJ2-7; 10 nucleotides in the junction match TRBD2. Sequencing was carried out using PBMCs. The sequence derives from a man aged 35 to 55 in good health and CMV-seropositive. In nucleotide form, the sequence is TGCGCCAGCAGTCCGGGACTAGCGATATACGAGCAGTACTTC. Translation gives CASSPGLAIYEQYF.